This entry lists 26 T cell receptor beta chains sequenced from one sample in a study of shared clonotypes between healthy human individuals. Here immunoSEQ multiplex PCR was the method, and the copy in TCRdb shows in-frame clones only, minus some. Here the sample spans about 2.3 million clones, approximately 95% being singletons. Sequencing was performed on naive CD4+ T cells from PBMCs. Subset defined: CD45RA+ positively selected. Every receptor here comes from a man between 18 and 35 years old in good health. Some clones in this sample may be carry-over from other donors' samples.

The chain carries TRBV6-1 and TRBJ1-1; the D is unclear. The germline gives CDR1 MNHNS, CDR2 SASEGT. Trimming removed 1 base at V and 3 bases at J, with 9 bases between. The CDR3 contains 14 residues. CDR3 coding DNA: TGTGCCAGCAGTGAAGAGGGCACGTACACTGAAGCTTTCTTT. Its protein product is CASSEEGTYTEAFF.

The V call is TRBV2, the J call TRBJ1-5, with D unresolved. Germline V gives CDR1 SNHLY, CDR2 FYNNEI. With 6 bases removed from V and 2 bases from J, the gap between germline ends came to 14 bases. The CDR3 sequence is 15 residues long. Here the CDR3 reads CASSPGLRGNQPQHF. The CDR3 DNA is TGTGCCAGCAGCCCAGGACTGAGGGGCAATCAGCCCCAGCATTTT.

V and J are TRBV4-1 and TRBJ1-4; tentatively, D is TRBD1 (6 bases). The ends were cut back, 0 bases at V and 6 bases at J, with 11 bases in the middle. The V gene's germline CDR1 is MGHRA and CDR2 YSYEKL. The CDR3 extends over 15 amino acids. The CDR3 spells CASSQDRGGYEKLFF. The CDR3 region has the DNA TGCGCCAGCAGCCAAGATAGGGGGGGCTATGAAAAACTGTTTTTT.

The rearrangement links TRBV19 to TRBJ2-5; possibly TRBD1 or TRBD2 for D (5 bases each). V shed 4 bases and J shed 5 bases, with 17 bases lying between them. Germline-derived CDR1 and CDR2 are LNHDA and SQIVND (reference sequence). The CDR3 is made up of 15 amino acids. CDR3 sequence reads: CASSTHRDPRETQYF. CDR3 DNA: TGTGCCAGTAGTACCCACCGGGACCCCAGGGAGACCCAGTACTTC. The full variable domain, in which reference TRBV19 and TRBJ2-5 provide the parts outside the CDR3, is DGGITQSPKYLFRKEGQNVTLSCEQNLNHDAMYWYRQDPGQGLRLIYYSQIVNDFQKGDIAEGYSVSREKKESFPLTVTSAQKNPTAFYLCASSTHRDPRETQYFGPGTRLLVL.

The chain is built from TRBV10-3 and TRBJ2-1; D could derive from TRBD1 or TRBD2 (5 bases each). V was trimmed by 0 bases and J by 8 bases, leaving 11 bases between them. Germline values: CDR1 ENHRY, CDR2 SYGVKD. This CDR3 is built from 14 residues. CDR3 DNA sequence: TGTGCCATCAGTGAGTCGAGGGGAAGGGATGAGCAGTTCTTC. It specifies CAISESRGRDEQFF.

The chain uses TRBV11-2 and TRBJ2-3; 11 bases line up with TRBD2. Germline trimming cut 4 bases from V and 3 bases from J; bases unmatched to any gene: 6. The CDR3 consists of 16 residues. The V gene's germline CDR1 is SGHAT and CDR2 FQNNGV. For the CDR3, the DNA is TGTGCCAGCAGCTCTGCGGGACTAGCGGTAACAGATACGCAGTATTTT. Encoded protein: CASSSAGLAVTDTQYF.

The chain is built from TRBV9 and TRBJ2-7, with D tentatively TRBD2 (5 bases). Looked up from germline, CDR1 is SGDLS and CDR2 is YYNGEE. CDR3 length equals 14 residues. V lost 6 bases and J lost 7, with 20 bases in between. The CDR3: CASTRGYLGGEQYF. The CDR3 region has the DNA TGTGCCAGCACCCGGGGATACCTAGGTGGAGAGCAGTACTTC.

V gene TRBV27 combines with J gene TRBJ2-7, with 8 bases fitting TRBD1. The germline V gene has CDR1 MNHEY and CDR2 SMNVEV (reference sequence). The CDR3 runs 15 residues. V lost 5 bases, J lost 3 bases, and 9 bases stayed unmatched. CDR3 region: CASSNTGQDLYEQYF. The CDR3 nucleotides are TGTGCCAGCAGTAATACGGGACAGGACCTCTACGAGCAGTACTTC.

This chain's CDR3 is CASSDPGPPRPYNEQFF. DNA of the CDR3: TGCGCCAGCAGTGATCCAGGACCACCGAGGCCCTACAATGAGCAGTTCTTC. The chain has TRBV10-1 and TRBJ2-1, with no clear D. Between the trimmed V and J ends, which lost 3 bases and 2 bases, there was a span of 17 bases. The germline gives CDR1 WNHNN, CDR2 SYGVQD (reference sequence). CDR3 length: 17 amino acids.

The rearrangement joins TRBV5-4 to TRBJ2-2; D gene unclear. The CDR3 consists of 13 residues. Germline CDR1 and CDR2: SGHNT and YYREEE (reference sequence). V was shortened by 4 bases and J by 1 base, with 5 bases between the two germline ends. In nucleotides, the CDR3 is TGTGCCAGCAGCCACGGGAACACCGGGGAGCTGTTTTTT. It specifies CASSHGNTGELFF.

The chain joins TRBV6-4 to TRBJ2-3; 7 bases fit TRBD2. Looked up from germline, CDR1 is MRHNA and CDR2 is SNTAGT. The CDR3 length is 16 residues. V shed 4 bases and J 0 bases; nucleotides not matched to a gene: 7. CDR3 protein: CASSVGLDISTDTQYF. The CDR3 DNA follows: TGTGCCAGCAGTGTCGGACTAGATATTAGCACAGATACGCAGTATTTT.

This clone has only one observation. The rearrangement joins TRBV5-1 to TRBJ2-7; the match to TRBD1 covers 9 bases. The J segment lost 3 bases and the V segment lost 0 bases, leaving 7 bases of the junction unmatched. The CDR3 contains 16 residues. Germline V gives CDR1 SGHRS, CDR2 YFSETQ. This chain's CDR3 is CASSLAPGQGVYEQYF. DNA of the CDR3: TGCGCCAGCAGCTTGGCCCCGGGACAGGGAGTCTACGAGCAGTACTTC. Full variable domain (rest looked up from reference TRBV5-1 and TRBJ2-7): KAGVTQTPRYLIKTRGQQVTLSCSPISGHRSVSWYQQTPGQGLQFLFEYFSETQRNKGNFPGRFSGRQFSNSRSEMNVSTLELGDSALYLCASSLAPGQGVYEQYFGPGTRLTVT.

V gene TRBV6-5 combines with J gene TRBJ2-7; TRBD1 might be the D (8 bases). The CDR3 is 16 residues long. Germline V gene sequence: CDR1 MNHEY, CDR2 SVGAGI. V shed 0 bases and J shed 4 bases, with 16 bases lying between them. CDR3 in amino acids: CASSYSSYRGGYEQYF. CDR3 DNA: TGTGCCAGCAGTTACTCGTCGTACAGGGGGGGATACGAGCAGTACTTC.

The V gene is TRBV7-6, the J gene TRBJ2-7; perhaps TRBD2 as D (5 bases). Germline CDR1 and CDR2: SGHVS and FNYEAQ. This CDR3 has 13 residues. Trimming pared 5 bases from V and 6 bases from J, leaving 14 bases between. The CDR3 DNA is TGTGCCAGCAGCCTAAAAGAGGGCGCCGAGCAGTACTTC. It yields the protein CASSLKEGAEQYF. Based on the CDR3 plus reference TRBV7-6 and TRBJ2-7, the full variable domain is GAGVSQSPRYKVTKRGQDVALRCDPISGHVSLYWYRQALGQGPEFLTYFNYEAQQDKSGLPNDRFSAERPEGSISTLTIQRTEQRDSAMYRCASSLKEGAEQYFGPGTRLTVT.

J is TRBJ2-3 and V is TRBV5-1, with 8 bases identical to TRBD1. The germline V gene has CDR1 SGHRS and CDR2 YFSETQ. This CDR3 spans 14 amino acids. V lost 3 bases and J lost 10; bases outside the gene matches: 10. CDR3 protein: CASSSEPGQESQYF. As DNA, the CDR3 is TGCGCCAGCAGCTCAGAACCGGGACAGGAATCGCAGTATTTT.

This rearrangement joins TRBV18 to TRBJ2-2; 9 bases agree with TRBD1. The V gene end was trimmed by 0 bases and the J gene end by 8 bases; junction bases not matched to a gene: 7. Per germline, CDR1 KGHSH and CDR2 LQKENI. This CDR3 has 16 amino acids. The CDR3 loop reads CASSPPGTGSSGELFF. CDR3 nucleotides: TGTGCCAGCTCACCACCCGGGACAGGGTCCTCTGGGGAGCTGTTTTTT.

This clone was seen only once. This chain links TRBV5-6 with TRBJ1-2; TRBD1 is a possible D gene (5 bases). This CDR3 region has 14 residues. With 6 bases removed from V and 4 bases from J, the gap between germline ends came to 16 bases. The germline V gene encodes CDR1 SGHDT and CDR2 YYEEEE. CDR3: CASNLGRGFYGYTF. In DNA form, the CDR3 reads TGTGCCAGCAACTTAGGACGGGGGTTCTATGGCTACACCTTC.

This clone was detected once. CDR3 bases: TGTGCCAGCATCCCGCCGGGGGGGGCTCGGGACTATGGCTACACCTTC. Translating gives CASIPPGGARDYGYTF. The gene calls are TRBV28 and TRBJ1-2, with a tentative D call TRBD1 (6 bases). This CDR3 spans 16 amino acids. Per the germline V gene, CDR1 is MDHEN and CDR2 is SYDVKM. Trimming left V 7 bases short and J 3 bases short, with 21 bases between.

With respect to this clone: Other nucleotide sequences from this sample produce the same CDR3. This chain connects TRBV6-6 to TRBJ1-5; weak D call: TRBD1 (6 bases). Trimming pared 0 bases from V and 5 bases from J, leaving 8 bases between. CDR3 length equals 14 residues. The V gene's germline CDR1 is MNHNY and CDR2 SVGAGI (reference sequence). Here the CDR3 reads CASSYSRGDQPQHF. The CDR3 region has the DNA TGTGCCAGCAGTTACTCGAGGGGGGATCAGCCCCAGCATTTT.

This clone was detected only a few times. This rearrangement joins TRBV7-3 to TRBJ1-1; D gene unclear. Between the trimmed V and J ends, which lost 0 bases and 3 bases, there was a span of 11 bases. This CDR3 contains 15 residues. The germline gives CDR1 SGHTA, CDR2 FQGTGA. DNA for the CDR3: TGTGCCAGCAGCTTAACCCCGATCAGTTACACTGAAGCTTTCTTT. Its translation: CASSLTPISYTEAFF.

The chain couples TRBV28 to TRBJ1-2; the D gene is possibly TRBD1 (6 bases). The CDR3 contains 13 residues. V dropped 6 bases and J dropped 8 bases, with 16 bases sitting between them. Looked up from germline, CDR1 is MDHEN and CDR2 is SYDVKM. The CDR3 coding sequence is TGTGCCAGCAGAGTAAAGGGGGAGTCAGGCTACACCTTC. Its protein product is CASRVKGESGYTF.

The chain has TRBV6-4 and TRBJ1-1; the D gene is possibly TRBD1 (6 bases). Trimming took off 4 bases at V and 4 bases at J, with 10 bases between the two ends. Germline loops: CDR1 MRHNA, CDR2 SNTAGT. CDR3 length: 13 residues. The CDR3 DNA reads as TGTGCCAGCAGTGCCGAGACAGGCACTGAAGCTTTCTTT. Translation gives CASSAETGTEAFF.

This rearrangement joins TRBV27 to TRBJ2-3; TRBD2 matches at 11 bases. Germline loops: CDR1 MNHEY, CDR2 SMNVEV (reference sequence). With V trimmed by 6 bases and J by 5 bases, 1 base remained unmatched. The CDR3 consists of 13 residues. The CDR3 loop is CASRLAGVDTQYF. The CDR3 DNA is TGTGCCAGCAGACTAGCGGGAGTAGATACGCAGTATTTT.

This clone has just one count. This chain links TRBV6-1 with TRBJ2-7, with 7 bases matching TRBD1. After removal of 6 bases from V and 1 base from J, the junction contained 6 bases not matched to a gene. Germline V lookup: CDR1 MNHNS, CDR2 SASEGT. This CDR3 region has 14 residues. The CDR3 sequence: CASSRDSLSYEQYF. The CDR3 region has the DNA TGTGCCAGCAGCCGGGACAGTTTATCCTACGAGCAGTACTTC.

The chain carries TRBV15 and TRBJ2-7; 9 positions match TRBD1. Unmatched junction bases numbered 18, after V lost 4 bases and J lost 2 bases. CDR1 and CDR2 (germline): LNHNV, YYDKDF (reference sequence). This CDR3 contains 19 residues. The CDR3 is CATSIFPGQGFQRAYEQYF. CDR3 nucleotide sequence: TGTGCCACCAGCATCTTTCCGGGACAGGGTTTTCAGCGAGCCTACGAGCAGTACTTC. Full variable domain (rest looked up from reference TRBV15 and TRBJ2-7): DAMVIQNPRYQVTQFGKPVTLSCSQTLNHNVMYWYQQKSSQAPKLLFHYYDKDFNNEADTPDNFQSRRPNTSFCFLDIRSPGLGDTAMYLCATSIFPGQGFQRAYEQYFGPGTRLTVT.

DNA of the CDR3: TGTGCCAGCAGCACGGGACAGGGGGGAAATTCACCCCTCCACTTT. Translating gives CASSTGQGGNSPLHF. This chain joins TRBV7-9 and TRBJ1-6, with 11 bases lining up with TRBD1. This CDR3 contains 15 residues. Germline loops: CDR1 SEHNR, CDR2 FQNEAQ (reference sequence). Trimming at V came to 5 bases and at J to 7 bases, leaving 4 bases not matched to a gene. Based on the CDR3 plus reference TRBV7-9 and TRBJ1-6, the full variable domain is DTGVSQNPRHKITKRGQNVTFRCDPISEHNRLYWYRQTLGQGPEFLTYFQNEAQLEKSRLLSDRFSAERPKGSFSTLEIQRTEQGDSAMYLCASSTGQGGNSPLHFGNGTRLTVT.